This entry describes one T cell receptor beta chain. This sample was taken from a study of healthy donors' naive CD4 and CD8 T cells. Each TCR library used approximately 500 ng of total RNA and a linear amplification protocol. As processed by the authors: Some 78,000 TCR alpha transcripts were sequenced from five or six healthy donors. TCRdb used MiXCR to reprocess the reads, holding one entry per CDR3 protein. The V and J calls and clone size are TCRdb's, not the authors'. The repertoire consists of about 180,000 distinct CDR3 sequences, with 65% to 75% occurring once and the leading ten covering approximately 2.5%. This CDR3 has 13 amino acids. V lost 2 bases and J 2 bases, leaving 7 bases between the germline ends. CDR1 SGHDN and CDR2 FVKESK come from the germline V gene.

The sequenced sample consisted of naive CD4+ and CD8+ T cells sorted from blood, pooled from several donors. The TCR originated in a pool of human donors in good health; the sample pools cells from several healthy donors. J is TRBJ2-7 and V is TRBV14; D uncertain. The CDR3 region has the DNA TGTGCCAGCAGCCAATCGCGGACCTACGAGCAGTACTTC. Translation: CASSQSRTYEQYF. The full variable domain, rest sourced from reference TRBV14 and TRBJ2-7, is EAGVTQFPSHSVIEKGQTVTLRCDPISGHDNLYWYRRVMGKEIKFLLHFVKESKQDESGMPNNRFLAERTGGTYSTLKVQPAELEDSGVYFCASSQSRTYEQYFGPGTRLTVT.